This note documents a single T cell receptor beta chain sequence. What it binds is not known. Using immunoSEQ multiplex PCR, the repertoire was profiled, and TCRdb retains in-frame clones only, with some absent. The data contain 34,000 or so clones, under 90% of them seen just once; the ten biggest clones take up about 1.3%. The germline gives CDR1 SQVTM, CDR2 ANQGSEA. Trimming stripped 5 bases from V and 4 bases from J, with 11 bases between. The CDR3 length is 12 residues. The entry originates in a study of OX40 agonist ivuxolimab in advanced cancers. Study results and limitations: Clones of CD4+ and CD8+ blood T cells grew by week 6 at doses of 0.1 to 3.0 mg/kg. A proportion of nonresponders additionally exhibited low normalized T-cell clonal expansion.

The genes are TRBV29-1 and TRBJ1-1, with D possibly TRBD1 on 6 matching bases. The TCR sequence derives from an adult with an advanced solid tumor such as melanoma, head and neck, liver or kidney cancer. Sequencing was performed on CD4+ or CD8+ T cells sorted from blood, taken in a trial of the OX40 agonist ivuxolimab. Here the CDR3 DNA reads TGCAGCGTTAAACAGGGTACCACTGAAGCTTTCTTT. It translates to CSVKQGTTEAFF.